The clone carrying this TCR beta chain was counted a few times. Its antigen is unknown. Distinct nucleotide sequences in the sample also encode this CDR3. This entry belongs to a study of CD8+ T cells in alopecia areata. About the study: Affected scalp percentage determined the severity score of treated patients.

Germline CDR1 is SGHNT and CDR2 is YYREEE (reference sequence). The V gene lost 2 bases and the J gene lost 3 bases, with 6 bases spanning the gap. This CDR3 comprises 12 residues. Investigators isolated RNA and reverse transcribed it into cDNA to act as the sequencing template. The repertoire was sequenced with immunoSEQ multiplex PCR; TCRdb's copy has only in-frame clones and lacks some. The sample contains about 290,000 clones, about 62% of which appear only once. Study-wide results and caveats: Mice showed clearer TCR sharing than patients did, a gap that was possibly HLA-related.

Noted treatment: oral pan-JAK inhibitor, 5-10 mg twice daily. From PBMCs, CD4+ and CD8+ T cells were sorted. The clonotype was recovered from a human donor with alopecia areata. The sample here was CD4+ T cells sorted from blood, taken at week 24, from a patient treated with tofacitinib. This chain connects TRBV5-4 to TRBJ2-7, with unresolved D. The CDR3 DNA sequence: TGTGCCAGCAGCTTAGATCGCTACGAGCAGTACTTC. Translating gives CASSLDRYEQYF. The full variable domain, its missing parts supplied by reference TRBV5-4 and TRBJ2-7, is ETGVTQSPTHLIKTRGQQVTLRCSSQSGHNTVSWYQQALGQGPQFIFQYYREEENGRGNFPPRFSGLQFPNYSSELNVNALELDDSALYLCASSLDRYEQYFGPGTRLTVT.